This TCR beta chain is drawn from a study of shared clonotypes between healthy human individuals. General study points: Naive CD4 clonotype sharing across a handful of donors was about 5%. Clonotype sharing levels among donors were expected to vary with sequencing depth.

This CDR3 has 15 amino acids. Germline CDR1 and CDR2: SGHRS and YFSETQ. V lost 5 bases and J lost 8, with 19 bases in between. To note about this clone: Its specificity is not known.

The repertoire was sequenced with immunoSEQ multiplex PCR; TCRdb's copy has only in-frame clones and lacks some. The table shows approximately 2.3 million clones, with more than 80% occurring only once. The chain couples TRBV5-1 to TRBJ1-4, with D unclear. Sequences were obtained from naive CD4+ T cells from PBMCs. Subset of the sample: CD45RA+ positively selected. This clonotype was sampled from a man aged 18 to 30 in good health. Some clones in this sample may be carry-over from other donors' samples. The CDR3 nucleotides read TGCGCCAGCAGGTTAATGTCATCATCGGGAGAAAAACTGTTTTTT. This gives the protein CASRLMSSSGEKLFF. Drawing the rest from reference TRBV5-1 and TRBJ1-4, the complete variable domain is KAGVTQTPRYLIKTRGQQVTLSCSPISGHRSVSWYQQTPGQGLQFLFEYFSETQRNKGNFPGRFSGRQFSNSRSEMNVSTLELGDSALYLCASRLMSSSGEKLFFGSGTQLSVL.